The 13 T cell receptor beta chains below come from one sample, sequenced in a study of the immune and genomic landscape of osteosarcoma. Sequencing used immunoSEQ multiplex PCR; TCRdb keeps in-frame clones, though not all of them. The sample has under 2,000 clones, about 68% seen once. Source material: primary tumor tissue from the T10 vertebra. All receptors come from a young man with osteosarcoma.

This clone was found a few times. V and J are TRBV7-6 and TRBJ2-2; perhaps TRBD2 as D (6 bases). Trimming shortened V by 0 bases and J by 1 base, and 9 bases separated the two germline ends. In germline, CDR1 is SGHVS, CDR2 FNYEAQ. The CDR3 extends over 16 amino acids. DNA of the CDR3: TGTGCCAGCAGCTTAGCGGGCGGGGAGAACACCGGGGAGCTGTTTTTT. It specifies CASSLAGGENTGELFF.

This clone has a handful of counts. The gene calls are TRBV6-1 and TRBJ2-2, with TRBD2 identical over 9 bases. V lost 4 bases to trimming and J lost 3 bases; unmatched junction nucleotides: 0. Per the germline V gene, CDR1 is MNHNS and CDR2 is SASEGT. The CDR3 runs 14 residues. In DNA form, the CDR3 reads TGTGCCAGCAGTGGACTAGCGGACACCGGGGAGCTGTTTTTT. The encoded protein is CASSGLADTGELFF.

This chain uses TRBV19 with TRBJ2-5; the D is unclear. Germline V gene data show CDR1 as LNHDA and CDR2 as SQIVND (reference sequence). V lost 4 bases to trimming and J lost 5 bases, with 17 bases between them. The length of the CDR3 is 15 residues. The chain's CDR3 is CASSRAGNNGETQYF. The CDR3, as DNA: TGTGCCAGTAGTAGGGCAGGCAATAACGGGGAGACCCAGTACTTC.

The V call is TRBV7-9, the J call TRBJ2-7; 8 nucleotides align to TRBD1. CDR3 size: 17 residues. The V gene's germline CDR1 is SEHNR and CDR2 FQNEAQ (reference sequence). V gave up 5 bases and J gave up 0 bases; unmatched junction bases: 12. Here the CDR3 reads CASSPSERTGSSYEQYF. The CDR3 DNA follows: TGTGCCAGCAGCCCATCTGAAAGGACAGGGAGCTCCTACGAGCAGTACTTC.

This clone rates as large. The chain uses TRBV27 and TRBJ1-2; TRBD1 aligns across 7 bases. The germline V gene encodes CDR1 MNHEY and CDR2 SMNVEV (reference sequence). J was trimmed by 4 bases and V by 2 bases; bases with no gene match: 7. The CDR3 totals 15 residues. The CDR3 sequence is CASSLGPGGFYGYTF. The CDR3 DNA follows: TGTGCCAGCAGTTTAGGCCCAGGGGGATTCTATGGCTACACCTTC.

The gene calls are TRBV4-2 and TRBJ2-5; no clear D gene. This CDR3 contains 12 residues. Germline V gene lookup returns CDR1 LGHNA and CDR2 YNFKEQ. V lost 4 bases, J lost 4 bases, and 7 bases lay in between. Written as DNA, the CDR3 is TGTGCCAGCAGCCCAGACCGAGAGACCCAGTACTTC. This encodes CASSPDRETQYF.

This chain links TRBV9 with TRBJ2-3, with 8 bases lining up with TRBD2. V gave up 1 base and J gave up 6 bases; unmatched junction bases: 7. Germline V gene sequence: CDR1 SGDLS, CDR2 YYNGEE. This CDR3 has 15 amino acids. The CDR3 DNA sequence: TGTGCCAGCAGCGTAAAAGCGGGGGCACGGGATACGCAGTATTTT. Translation gives CASSVKAGARDTQYF. Together with reference TRBV9 and TRBJ2-3, the CDR3 gives the full variable domain: DSGVTQTPKHLITATGQRVTLRCSPRSGDLSVYWYQQSLDQGLQFLIQYYNGEERAKGNILERFSAQQFPDLHSELNLSSLELGDSALYFCASSVKAGARDTQYFGPGTRLTVL.

V usage is TRBV15 and J usage is TRBJ1-2; TRBD1 is a possible D gene (6 bases). Germline CDR1 and CDR2: LNHNV and YYDKDF (reference sequence). The V and J ends lost 0 bases and 2 bases respectively, with 10 bases between them. This CDR3 region has 15 residues. The DNA for the CDR3 is TGTGCCACCAGCAGAGATCGCGACAGGAACTATGGCTACACCTTC. Protein product: CATSRDRDRNYGYTF.

The gene calls are TRBV7-6 and TRBJ2-5; TRBD1 is a possible D gene (7 bases). This CDR3 contains 16 residues. V lost 1 base to trimming and J lost 2 bases, with 14 bases between them. Germline V gene lookup returns CDR1 SGHVS and CDR2 FNYEAQ. CDR3 sequence reads: CASSLEQGTQQETQYF. In DNA, the CDR3 is TGTGCCAGCAGCTTAGAACAGGGGACTCAACAAGAGACCCAGTACTTC. The full variable domain, its missing parts supplied by reference TRBV7-6 and TRBJ2-5, is GAGVSQSPRYKVTKRGQDVALRCDPISGHVSLYWYRQALGQGPEFLTYFNYEAQQDKSGLPNDRFSAERPEGSISTLTIQRTEQRDSAMYRCASSLEQGTQQETQYFGPGTRLLVL.

This clone was detected only a few times. The gene calls are TRBV7-2 and TRBJ1-5, with D possibly TRBD1 on 5 matching bases. The CDR3 loop spans 14 amino acids. Between the trimmed V and J ends, which lost 2 bases and 1 base, there was a span of 6 bases. Germline CDR1 and CDR2: SGHTA and FQGNSA. The CDR3 reads CASSLWGSNQPQHF. The CDR3 DNA sequence: TGTGCCAGCAGCTTATGGGGCAGCAATCAGCCCCAGCATTTT.

The chain carries TRBV15 and TRBJ2-3, with D tentatively TRBD2 (6 bases). Germline assignment: CDR1 LNHNV and CDR2 YYDKDF (reference sequence). The V end lost 4 bases, the J end lost 6 bases, and 11 bases lay between the germline ends. This CDR3 spans 13 amino acids. The CDR3 is CATSTEGLDTQYF. The CDR3 region has the DNA TGTGCCACCAGCACGGAGGGGTTGGATACGCAGTATTTT.

The chain recombines TRBV9 with TRBJ1-3, with 11 bases matching TRBD1. The V and J ends lost 4 bases and 4 bases, in that order; junction bases with no gene match: 4. The CDR3 has 15 amino acids. Germline V gives CDR1 SGDLS, CDR2 YYNGEE. The CDR3 DNA follows: TGTGCCAGCAGCCCGGGACAGGGGGGCGGAAACACCATATATTTT. It yields the protein CASSPGQGGGNTIYF.

This sequence joins TRBV18 and TRBJ1-1, with D tentatively TRBD1 (6 bases). The V gene's germline CDR1 is KGHSH and CDR2 LQKENI. This CDR3 region has 14 residues. V was trimmed by 1 base and J by 6 bases, leaving 12 bases between them. Here the CDR3 reads CASSPLTGGSEAFF. CDR3 DNA: TGTGCCAGCTCACCACTGACAGGCGGTTCTGAAGCTTTCTTT.